This T cell receptor (beta chain) was recorded in a study of glioma-infiltrating T cells. Points from the study as a whole: Only very few CDR3 sequences appeared in both tissue and blood.

CDR1 MDHEN and CDR2 SYDVKM come from the germline V gene. Trimming at V came to 5 bases and at J to 10 bases, leaving 11 bases not matched to a gene. This CDR3 region has 16 residues. TCR alpha and beta CDR3 regions were amplified from RNA using iRepertoire nested multiplex PCR. Input was roughly 100-450 ng of tissue mRNA or PBMC total RNA. One entry per CDR3 protein results from TCRdb running MiXCR on the multiplex PCR reads. The sample lists about 140,000 distinct CDR3 sequences, approximately 39% seen once, with around 18% in the top ten. This clonotype appeared once. Its matching antigen is unknown.

The chain is built from TRBV28 and TRBJ2-1; 13 positions agree with TRBD2. This receptor was identified in a human donor with low-grade glioma or glioblastoma, undergoing nonglioma brain surgery, or in good health (not recorded which). Sequenced material: glioma tissue, nonneoplastic brain tissue, or PBMCs (not recorded which). Here the CDR3 reads CASSSRRTSGRSEQFF. For the CDR3, the DNA is TGTGCCAGCAGTAGCCGCCGGACTAGCGGGAGAAGCGAGCAGTTCTTC.